This TCR beta chain was retrieved from a study of T cells after yellow fever vaccination. Across the study: When fractions had low cell numbers, they were prepared with SMART-Seq v4 Ultra Low Input.

This clonotype came up many times. Its antigen is unknown. V was clipped by 5 bases and J by 4 bases, with 17 bases between them. Germline-derived CDR1 and CDR2 are DFQATT and SNEGSKA (reference sequence). The CDR3 runs to 14 residues. Findings and caveats of the study: It was the secondary response that reached its peak faster, day 5 versus 15, but it was weaker. Boosting was followed by the reappearance of most primary-vaccination clones (just under 98% CD4, around 86% CD8).

By 5'RACE template switching, TCR cDNA was produced, with a universal primer site and UMIs added in the process. A single record per CDR3 protein comes from TCRdb applying MiXCR to the 5' RACE reads. This sample has about 320,000 distinct CDR3 sequences, with roughly 10% found just once. V usage is TRBV20-1 and J usage is TRBJ1-2; maybe TRBD1 (6 bases). The sample in question was CD4+ T cells sorted from PBMCs, obtained 45 days after the yellow fever booster vaccination. This clonotype originated in a man aged 18 to 29 who received the YFV17D yellow fever vaccine. The CDR3 protein is CSAGDTTGSYGYTF. The CDR3 nucleotides read TGCAGTGCTGGGGATACCACAGGGTCCTATGGCTACACCTTC.